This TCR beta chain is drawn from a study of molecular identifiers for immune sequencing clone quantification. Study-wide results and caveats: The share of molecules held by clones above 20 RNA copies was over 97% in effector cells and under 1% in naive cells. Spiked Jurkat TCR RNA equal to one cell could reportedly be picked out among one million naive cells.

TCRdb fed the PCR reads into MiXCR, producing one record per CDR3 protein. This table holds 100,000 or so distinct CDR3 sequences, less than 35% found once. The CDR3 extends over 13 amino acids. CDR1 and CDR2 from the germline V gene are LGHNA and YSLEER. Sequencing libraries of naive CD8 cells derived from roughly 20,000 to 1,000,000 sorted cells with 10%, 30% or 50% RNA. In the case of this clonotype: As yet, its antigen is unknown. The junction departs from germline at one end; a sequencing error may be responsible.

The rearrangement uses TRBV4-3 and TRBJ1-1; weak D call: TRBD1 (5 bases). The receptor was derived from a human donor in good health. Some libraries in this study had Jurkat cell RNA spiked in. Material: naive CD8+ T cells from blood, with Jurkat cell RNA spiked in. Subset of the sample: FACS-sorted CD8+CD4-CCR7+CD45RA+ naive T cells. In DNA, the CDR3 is TGCGCCTGCAGCCCCGAAACAGGACCTGATGCTTTCTTT. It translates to CACSPETGPDAFF.